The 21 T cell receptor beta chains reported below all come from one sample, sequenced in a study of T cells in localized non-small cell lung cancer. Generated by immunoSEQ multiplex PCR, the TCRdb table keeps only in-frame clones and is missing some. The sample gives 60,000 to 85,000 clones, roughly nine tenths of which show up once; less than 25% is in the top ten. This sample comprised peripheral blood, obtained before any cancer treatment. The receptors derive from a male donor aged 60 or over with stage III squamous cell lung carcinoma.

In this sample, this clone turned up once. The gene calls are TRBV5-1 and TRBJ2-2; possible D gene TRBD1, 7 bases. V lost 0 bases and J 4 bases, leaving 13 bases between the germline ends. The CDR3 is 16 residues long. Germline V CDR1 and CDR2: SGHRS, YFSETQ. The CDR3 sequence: CASSLAAGGITGELFF. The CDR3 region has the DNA TGCGCCAGCAGCTTGGCGGCAGGGGGGATCACCGGGGAGCTGTTTTTT.

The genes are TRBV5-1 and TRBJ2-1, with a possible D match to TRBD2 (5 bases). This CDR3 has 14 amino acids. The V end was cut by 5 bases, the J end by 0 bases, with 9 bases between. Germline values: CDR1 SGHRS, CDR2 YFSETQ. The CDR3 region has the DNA TGCGCCAGCAGGGTAGAGGGCTCCTACAATGAGCAGTTCTTC. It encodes CASRVEGSYNEQFF.

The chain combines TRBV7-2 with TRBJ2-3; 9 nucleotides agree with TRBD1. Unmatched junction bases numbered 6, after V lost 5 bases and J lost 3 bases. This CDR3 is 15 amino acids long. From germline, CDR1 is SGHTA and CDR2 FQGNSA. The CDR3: CASSPWDRVTDTQYF. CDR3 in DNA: TGTGCCAGCAGCCCCTGGGACAGGGTTACAGATACGCAGTATTTT.

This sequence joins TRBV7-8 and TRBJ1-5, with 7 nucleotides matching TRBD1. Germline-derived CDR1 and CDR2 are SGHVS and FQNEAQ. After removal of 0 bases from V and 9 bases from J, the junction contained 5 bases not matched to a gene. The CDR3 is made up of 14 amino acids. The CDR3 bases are TGTGCCAGCAGCTTAGCGGGCCAGGGGGGGCCCCAGCATTTT. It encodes CASSLAGQGGPQHF.

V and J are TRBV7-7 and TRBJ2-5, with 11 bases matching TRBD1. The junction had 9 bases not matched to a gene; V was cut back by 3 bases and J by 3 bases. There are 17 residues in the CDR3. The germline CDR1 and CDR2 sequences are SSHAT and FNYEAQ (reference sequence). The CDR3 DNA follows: TGTGCCAGCAGCTTGATAATTGGACAGGGGGCAAAAGAGACCCAGTACTTC. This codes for CASSLIIGQGAKETQYF. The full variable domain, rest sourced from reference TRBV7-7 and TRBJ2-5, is GAGVSQSPRYKVTKRGQDVTLRCDPISSHATLYWYQQALGQGPEFLTYFNYEAQPDKSGLPSDRFSAERPEGSISTLTIQRTEQRDSAMYRCASSLIIGQGAKETQYFGPGTRLLVL.

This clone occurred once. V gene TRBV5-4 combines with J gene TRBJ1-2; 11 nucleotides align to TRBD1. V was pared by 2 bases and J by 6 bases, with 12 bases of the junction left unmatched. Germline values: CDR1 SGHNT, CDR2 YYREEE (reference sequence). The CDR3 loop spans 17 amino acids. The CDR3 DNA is TGTGCCAGCAGCTTTCAAAGGACAGGGGGCGCTGAGGATGGCTACACCTTC. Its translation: CASSFQRTGGAEDGYTF.

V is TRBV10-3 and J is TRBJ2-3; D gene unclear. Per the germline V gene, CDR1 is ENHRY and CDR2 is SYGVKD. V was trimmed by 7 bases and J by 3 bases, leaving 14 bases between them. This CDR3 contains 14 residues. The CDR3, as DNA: TGTGCCATCACCGGGTCAGCGCGGACAGATACGCAGTATTTT. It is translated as CAITGSARTDTQYF.

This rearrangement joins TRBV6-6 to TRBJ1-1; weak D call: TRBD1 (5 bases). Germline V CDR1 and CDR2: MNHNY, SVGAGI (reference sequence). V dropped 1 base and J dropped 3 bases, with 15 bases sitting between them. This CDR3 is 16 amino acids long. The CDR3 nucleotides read TGTGCCAGCAGTTACTATGGCAGGGCGAGGGACACTGAAGCTTTCTTT. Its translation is CASSYYGRARDTEAFF.

In DNA, the CDR3 is TGTGCCAGCAGCATGGACAGGGTCGGGACCCAGTACTTC. This codes for CASSMDRVGTQYF. The V and J genes are TRBV7-6 and TRBJ2-5; 8 bases are a match to TRBD1. With V trimmed by 5 bases and J by 7 bases, 6 bases remained unmatched. The CDR3 is 13 amino acids. Looked up from germline, CDR1 is SGHVS and CDR2 is FNYEAQ.

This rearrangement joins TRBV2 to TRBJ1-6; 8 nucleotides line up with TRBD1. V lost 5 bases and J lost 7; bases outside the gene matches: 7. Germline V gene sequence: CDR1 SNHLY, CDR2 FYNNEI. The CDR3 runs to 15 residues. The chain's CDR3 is CASSLRQGSNSPLHF. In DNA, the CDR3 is TGTGCCAGCAGTCTTAGACAGGGGTCGAATTCACCCCTCCACTTT.

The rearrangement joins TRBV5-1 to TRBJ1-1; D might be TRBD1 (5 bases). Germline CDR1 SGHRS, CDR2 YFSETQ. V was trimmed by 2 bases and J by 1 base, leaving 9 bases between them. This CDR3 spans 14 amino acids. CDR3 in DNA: TGCGCCAGCAGCTTAGGGGAGGGGAACACTGAAGCTTTCTTT. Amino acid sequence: CASSLGEGNTEAFF.

CDR3 amino acids: CASSSDSYSNQPQHF. The CDR3 nucleotides are TGTGCCAGCAGCTCCGACAGTTATAGCAATCAGCCCCAGCATTTT. V and J are TRBV11-2 and TRBJ1-5; D is possibly TRBD1 (5 bases). Per the germline V gene, CDR1 is SGHAT and CDR2 is FQNNGV. V was shortened by 4 bases and J by 0 bases, with 10 bases between the two germline ends. CDR3 length: 15 residues.

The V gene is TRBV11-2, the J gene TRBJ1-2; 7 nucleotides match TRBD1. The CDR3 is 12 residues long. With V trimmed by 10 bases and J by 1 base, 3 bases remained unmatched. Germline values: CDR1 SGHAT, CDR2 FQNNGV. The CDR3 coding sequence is TGTGCCACCAGGGACAGTAACTATGGCTACACCTTC. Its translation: CATRDSNYGYTF.

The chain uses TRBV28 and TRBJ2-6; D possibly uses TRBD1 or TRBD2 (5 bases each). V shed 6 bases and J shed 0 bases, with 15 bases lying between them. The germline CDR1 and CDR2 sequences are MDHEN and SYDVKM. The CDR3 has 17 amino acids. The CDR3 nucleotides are TGTGCCAGCAGAATCACGGGACGCTTCTCTGGGGCCAACGTCCTGACTTTC. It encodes CASRITGRFSGANVLTF.

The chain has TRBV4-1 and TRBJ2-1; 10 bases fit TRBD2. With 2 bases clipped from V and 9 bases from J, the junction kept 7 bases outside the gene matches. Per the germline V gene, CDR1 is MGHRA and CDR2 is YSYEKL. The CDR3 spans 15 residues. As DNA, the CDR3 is TGCGCCAGCAGCCAACCCGGGACTAGCGCTGGTGAGCAGTTCTTC. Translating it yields CASSQPGTSAGEQFF.

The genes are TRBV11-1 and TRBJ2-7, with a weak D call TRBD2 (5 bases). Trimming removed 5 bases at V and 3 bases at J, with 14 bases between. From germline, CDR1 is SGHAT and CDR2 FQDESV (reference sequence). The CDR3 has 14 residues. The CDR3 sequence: CASSLGRTVYEQYF. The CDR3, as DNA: TGTGCCAGCAGCCTAGGACGGACTGTCTACGAGCAGTACTTC.

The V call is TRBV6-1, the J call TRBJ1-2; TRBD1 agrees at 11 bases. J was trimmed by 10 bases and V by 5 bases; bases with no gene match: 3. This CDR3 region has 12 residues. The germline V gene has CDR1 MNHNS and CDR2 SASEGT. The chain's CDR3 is CASSLGQGDYTF. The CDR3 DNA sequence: TGTGCCAGCAGTTTGGGACAGGGGGACTACACCTTC.

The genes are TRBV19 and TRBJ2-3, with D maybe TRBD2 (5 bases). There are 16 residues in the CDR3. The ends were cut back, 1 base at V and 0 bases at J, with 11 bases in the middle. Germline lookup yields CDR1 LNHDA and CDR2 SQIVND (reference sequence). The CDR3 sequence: CASSIGTGSSTDTQYF. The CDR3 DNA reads TGTGCCAGTAGTATAGGTACGGGGTCGAGCACAGATACGCAGTATTTT.

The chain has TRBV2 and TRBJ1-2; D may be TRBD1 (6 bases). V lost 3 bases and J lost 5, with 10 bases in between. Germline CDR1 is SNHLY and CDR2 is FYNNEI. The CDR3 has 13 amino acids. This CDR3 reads CASSDPGTYGYTF. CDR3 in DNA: TGTGCCAGCAGTGATCCGGGGACATATGGCTACACCTTC.

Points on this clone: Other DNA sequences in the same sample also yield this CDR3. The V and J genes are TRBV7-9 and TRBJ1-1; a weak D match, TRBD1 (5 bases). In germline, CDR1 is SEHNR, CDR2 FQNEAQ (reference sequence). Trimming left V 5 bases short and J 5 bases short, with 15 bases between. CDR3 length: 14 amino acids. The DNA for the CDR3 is TGTGCCAGCAGCCCAGGGCAGGGCGGAACTGAAGCTTTCTTT. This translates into CASSPGQGGTEAFF.

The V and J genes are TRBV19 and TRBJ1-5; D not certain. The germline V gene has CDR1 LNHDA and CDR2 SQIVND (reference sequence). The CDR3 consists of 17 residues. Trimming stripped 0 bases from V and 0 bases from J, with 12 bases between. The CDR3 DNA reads TGTGCCAGTAGTATAGAGGTGCCGCTGGATAGCAATCAGCCCCAGCATTTT. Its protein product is CASSIEVPLDSNQPQHF.